These 32 T cell receptor beta chains were all obtained from the same sample, sequenced in a study of T cells in Graves' hyperthyroidism and ophthalmopathy. What was amplified from RNA transcripts were TCR beta CDR3 regions. The HTBI primer set drove a first-round RT-PCR of the TCR CDR3. TCRdb re-analysed the multiplex PCR reads in MiXCR, keeping a single row per CDR3 protein. The sample includes approximately 560,000 distinct CDR3 sequences, around 45% of them seen just once. Sequences were obtained from peripheral blood or thyroid tissue (not recorded which). Every receptor here comes from a woman aged 18-29 years with Graves' hyperthyroidism.

This clonotype was observed a single time. The chain employs TRBV7-9 and TRBJ2-7, with 8 nucleotides matching TRBD1. Germline CDR1 reads SEHNR; CDR2 reads FQNEAQ (reference sequence). V shed 7 bases and J 2 bases; nucleotides not matched to a gene: 7. The CDR3 length is 14 residues. The CDR3 loop reads CASTRDRRTYEQYF. In DNA form, the CDR3 reads TGTGCCAGCACCCGGGACAGGCGGACCTACGAGCAGTACTTC.

CDR3 loop: CASSRWPRPSGANVLTF. The CDR3 coding sequence is TGTGCCAGCAGCCGGTGGCCCCGGCCGTCTGGGGCCAACGTCCTGACTTTC. This sequence joins TRBV7-2 and TRBJ2-6; D gene unclear. V lost 5 bases and J lost 1, with 15 bases in between. Per germline, CDR1 SGHTA and CDR2 FQGNSA. The length of the CDR3 is 17 residues.

Concerning this clonotype: One junction end does not reproduce the germline sequence, and a read error may be involved. This chain connects TRBV20-1 to TRBJ2-6, with D possibly called TRBD1 or TRBD2 (5 bases each). CDR1 is DFQATT and CDR2 is SNEGSKA in the germline V gene (reference sequence). This CDR3 has 13 amino acids. For the CDR3, the DNA is TGCAGTGCTAGAGGACTTCGGGACGAACTCGAAGCTTTC. Translating gives CSARGLRDELEAF.

The chain has TRBV10-3 and TRBJ1-2, with a possible D match to TRBD1 (6 bases). Trimming stripped 4 bases from V and 8 bases from J, with 20 bases between. Germline CDR1 reads ENHRY; CDR2 reads SYGVKD. The CDR3 covers 15 residues. CDR3 loop: CAISVSHQGTYGYTF. The DNA for the CDR3 is TGTGCCATCAGTGTATCACATCAGGGGACCTACGGCTACACCTTC.

The table lists this clonotype with a few counts. The chain couples TRBV2 to TRBJ1-2; tentatively, D is TRBD1 (6 bases). The CDR3 is made up of 13 amino acids. Germline V gives CDR1 SNHLY, CDR2 FYNNEI. V lost 5 bases and J lost 6, with 13 bases in between. The CDR3 nucleotides are TGTGCCAGCAGTCCGAAGGGGGAGGATGGCTACACCTTC. The encoded protein is CASSPKGEDGYTF.

Of note for this clonotype: Since a much larger clone is just one base distant, this may be a read error. The chain employs TRBV15 and TRBJ1-2, with 7 nucleotides matching TRBD1. Germline V CDR1 and CDR2: LNHNV, YYDKDF (reference sequence). The length of the CDR3 is 13 residues. CDR3 loop: CATSGEGGDGYTF. CDR3 bases: TGTGCCACCAGCGGAGAAGGGGGCGATGGCTACACCTTC.

This clonotype has only a few counts. CDR3 sequence (DNA): TGCAGTGCTAGAAGCAGGGGGATCAGACAGCCCCAGCATTTT. Translation: CSARSRGIRQPQHF. This chain uses TRBV20-1 with TRBJ1-5; 7 positions match TRBD1. The V gene end was trimmed by 2 bases and the J gene end by 7 bases; junction bases not matched to a gene: 8. This CDR3 region has 14 residues. Per the germline V gene, CDR1 is DFQATT and CDR2 is SNEGSKA (reference sequence).

The chain recombines TRBV2 with TRBJ2-7, with 7 positions matching TRBD1. The CDR3 runs 16 residues. Germline CDR1 SNHLY, CDR2 FYNNEI. Trimming at V came to 4 bases and at J to 7 bases, leaving 16 bases not matched to a gene. The CDR3 DNA is TGTGCCAGCAGTGCCGCCCCAGGGACAGCCCTCCGGGAGCAGTACTTC. This translates into CASSAAPGTALREQYF.

The chain carries TRBV29-1 and TRBJ2-1, with 7 bases fitting TRBD2. CDR1 and CDR2 (germline): SQVTM, ANQGSEA. The CDR3 spans 12 residues. V lost 8 bases and J lost 6; bases outside the gene matches: 7. CDR3 sequence: CSTRWGGNEQFF. DNA for the CDR3: TGCAGCACACGCTGGGGGGGCAATGAGCAGTTCTTC.

Comments on this clonotype: Sequence at one end of the junction differs from germline and may be a read error. The V and J genes are TRBV7-2 and TRBJ2-7; D remains unclear. The length of the CDR3 is 12 residues. Looked up from germline, CDR1 is SGHTA and CDR2 is FQGNSA. The CDR3 nucleotides are TGTGCCAACAGCTTAGAAGCGTACGAGCAGTACTTC. Its translation is CANSLEAYEQYF.

This clonotype was observed a single time. The gene calls are TRBV7-9 and TRBJ1-5; D remains unclear. Per the germline V gene, CDR1 is SEHNR and CDR2 is FQNEAQ (reference sequence). The V end lost 3 bases, the J end lost 11 bases, and 20 bases lay between the germline ends. The CDR3 runs to 15 residues. The CDR3 loop reads CASSFRTPGGETQHF. CDR3 in DNA: TGTGCCAGCAGCTTTAGGACTCCCGGAGGAGAGACCCAGCATTTT.

Notes on this clonotype: This may come from a read error, since a much larger clone is one base off. The chain uses TRBV7-9 and TRBJ1-5; TRBD1 matches at 7 bases. The CDR3 length is 14 residues. CDR1 SEHNR and CDR2 FQNEAQ come from the germline V gene (reference sequence). CDR3 region: CANSLGDRVVPQHF. The CDR3 DNA reads as TGTGCCAACAGCTTAGGAGACAGGGTAGTGCCCCAGCATTTT.

This clonotype was recorded a few times. The gene calls are TRBV20-1 and TRBJ2-7, with 9 bases aligning to TRBD2. The CDR3 length is 13 residues. After removal of 6 bases from V and 1 base from J, the junction contained 4 bases not matched to a gene. Germline V gives CDR1 DFQATT, CDR2 SNEGSKA (reference sequence). The chain's CDR3 is CSAVAGASYEQYF. CDR3 DNA: TGCAGTGCCGTAGCGGGAGCTTCCTACGAGCAGTACTTC.

V usage is TRBV25-1 and J usage is TRBJ2-3; TRBD2 aligns across 7 bases. CDR3 length: 17 residues. V lost 4 bases to trimming and J lost 0 bases; unmatched junction nucleotides: 10. The germline V gene has CDR1 MGHDK and CDR2 SYGVNS. In DNA form, the CDR3 reads TGTGCCAGCAGTGTCGCTAGCGGAGTCGCTAGCACAGATACGCAGTATTTT. Translated, it gives CASSVASGVASTDTQYF.

This clonotype has a count of ten or more. V usage is TRBV2 and J usage is TRBJ2-5, with D possibly matching TRBD1 (5 bases). Per the germline V gene, CDR1 is SNHLY and CDR2 is FYNNEI. With 7 bases removed from V and 5 bases from J, the gap between germline ends came to 14 bases. This CDR3 has 13 residues. The CDR3 sequence: CASNWQGQETQYF. CDR3 nucleotides: TGTGCCAGCAATTGGCAGGGCCAGGAGACCCAGTACTTC.

The chain is built from TRBV11-2 and TRBJ1-2; D uncertain. The CDR3 extends over 10 amino acids. V gave up 8 bases and J gave up 2 bases, with 3 bases separating them. Per the germline V gene, CDR1 is SGHAT and CDR2 is FQNNGV. CDR3 in amino acids: CASLNYGYTF. The CDR3 bases are TGTGCCAGCCTGAACTATGGCTACACCTTC.

The table lists this clonotype with many counts. The chain recombines TRBV2 with TRBJ2-7; 11 bases match TRBD2. The V gene's germline CDR1 is SNHLY and CDR2 FYNNEI. V lost 6 bases and J lost 2; bases outside the gene matches: 3. CDR3 length: 14 residues. This CDR3 is CASSGLAGTYEQYF. In nucleotides, the CDR3 is TGTGCCAGCAGCGGACTAGCGGGCACCTACGAGCAGTACTTC.

In this sample, this clonotype turned up a few times. The chain uses TRBV6-1 and TRBJ1-4, with no clear D. Trimming took off 11 bases at V and 5 bases at J, with 6 bases between the two ends. Germline V gene data show CDR1 as MNHNS and CDR2 as SASEGT. The CDR3 loop spans 10 amino acids. For the CDR3, the DNA is TGTGCCGGCGGGAATGAAAAACTGTTTTTT. This codes for CAGGNEKLFF.

This clonotype was seen only once. V and J are TRBV15 and TRBJ2-6; the match to TRBD2 covers 7 bases. CDR1 LNHNV and CDR2 YYDKDF come from the germline V gene (reference sequence). CDR3 length: 10 residues. Trimming took 8 bases from V and 17 from J; bases not matched to a gene: 6. CDR3 residues: CATSAGTLTF. The CDR3 DNA follows: TGTGCCACCTCAGCGGGAACCTTGACTTTC. The complete variable domain, with remaining parts taken from reference TRBV15 and TRBJ2-6, reads DAMVIQNPRYQVTQFGKPVTLSCSQTLNHNVMYWYQQKSSQAPKLLFHYYDKDFNNEADTPDNFQSRRPNTSFCFLDIRSPGLGDTAMYLCATSAGTLTFGAGSRLTVL.

The chain has TRBV20-1 and TRBJ1-5; possibly TRBD1 for D (5 bases). CDR1 and CDR2 from the germline V gene are DFQATT and SNEGSKA (reference sequence). The CDR3 is 16 amino acids. V was trimmed by 4 bases and J by 0 bases, leaving 16 bases between them. The CDR3 bases are TGCAGTGCTACCGAAGGCACAGGCTTTAGCAATCAGCCCCAGCATTTT. Protein sequence: CSATEGTGFSNQPQHF.

As for this clonotype: A much larger clone is a single base away; this may be a read error. The chain employs TRBV7-6 and TRBJ2-3, with unresolved D. Per germline, CDR1 SGHVS and CDR2 FNYEAQ. V was cut by 0 bases and J by 5 bases, with 6 bases left in between. The CDR3 is 13 amino acids. The CDR3 loop is CASSLASVDTQYF. The CDR3 nucleotides are TGTGCCAGCAGCTTAGCGTCAGTAGATACGCAGTATTTT. Filled out from reference TRBV7-6 and TRBJ2-3, the complete variable domain reads GAGVSQSPRYKVTKRGQDVALRCDPISGHVSLYWYRQALGQGPEFLTYFNYEAQQDKSGLPNDRFSAERPEGSISTLTIQRTEQRDSAMYRCASSLASVDTQYFGPGTRLTVL.

The chain recombines TRBV2 with TRBJ1-4; D call uncertain. Trimming took off 6 bases at V and 7 bases at J, with 12 bases between the two ends. Germline loops: CDR1 SNHLY, CDR2 FYNNEI. The CDR3 extends over 13 amino acids. This CDR3 is CASRPPEGEKLFF. The CDR3 coding sequence is TGTGCCAGCAGGCCCCCTGAGGGTGAAAAACTGTTTTTT.

This chain links TRBV7-3 with TRBJ2-7; 9 nucleotides align to TRBD2. The junction had 5 bases not matched to a gene; V was cut back by 5 bases and J by 6 bases. Germline V gene sequence: CDR1 SGHTA, CDR2 FQGTGA. This CDR3 comprises 13 residues. This chain's CDR3 is CASSPLAGSEQYF. For the CDR3, the DNA is TGTGCCAGCAGCCCCCTAGCGGGATCCGAGCAGTACTTC.

The chain uses TRBV2 and TRBJ1-5; D uncertain. Germline V gives CDR1 SNHLY, CDR2 FYNNEI. The CDR3 runs 13 residues. The V end lost 7 bases, the J end lost 1 base, and 8 bases lay between the germline ends. CDR3 nucleotides: TGTGCCAGCACACACGGAAGCAATCAGCCCCAGCATTTT. This codes for CASTHGSNQPQHF.

The chain has TRBV7-9 and TRBJ2-7, with D possibly matching TRBD1 (5 bases). This CDR3 is built from 14 residues. Trimming left V 8 bases short and J 4 bases short, with 18 bases between. CDR1 SEHNR and CDR2 FQNEAQ come from the germline V gene (reference sequence). CDR3 DNA sequence: TGTGCCAGCGGTTTAGGGGCGGTCGGATACGAGCAGTACTTC. This sequence encodes CASGLGAVGYEQYF.

The chain combines TRBV25-1 with TRBJ1-1, with TRBD1 as a possible D gene (6 bases). Trimming took 5 bases from V and 0 from J, leaving 19 bases between them. The CDR3 totals 17 residues. Germline CDR1 is MGHDK and CDR2 is SYGVNS. CDR3 protein: CASSTLGGGRLNTEAFF. The DNA of the CDR3 is TGTGCCAGCAGTACCCTGGGGGGGGGCCGCCTGAACACTGAAGCTTTCTTT.

This chain connects TRBV7-9 to TRBJ1-5; D is undetermined. The CDR3 is 13 residues long. Between the trimmed V and J ends, which lost 7 bases and 4 bases, there was a span of 11 bases. Germline V gives CDR1 SEHNR, CDR2 FQNEAQ (reference sequence). CDR3 in DNA: TGTGCCAGCACAGCAGCGGTAAATCAGCCCCAGCATTTT. Amino acids: CASTAAVNQPQHF.

This clonotype has just a few counts. The rearrangement joins TRBV19 to TRBJ1-5; 8 positions agree with TRBD1. The CDR3 has 15 residues. Germline assignment: CDR1 LNHDA and CDR2 SQIVND (reference sequence). V trimming: 6 bases; J trimming: 0 bases; junction bases outside the gene matches: 4. In DNA form, the CDR3 reads TGTGCCAGTAGAGCGGACAGGGATAGCAATCAGCCCCAGCATTTT. It is translated as CASRADRDSNQPQHF.

This clonotype has just a few counts. The chain combines TRBV29-1 with TRBJ2-2; 10 nucleotides line up with TRBD1. Trimming at V came to 3 bases and at J to 4 bases, leaving 8 bases not matched to a gene. This CDR3 contains 16 residues. Germline CDR1 SQVTM, CDR2 ANQGSEA. CDR3 sequence reads: CSVEEEDRGITGELFF. The CDR3 region has the DNA TGCAGCGTTGAGGAGGAGGACAGGGGGATCACCGGGGAGCTGTTTTTT.

The gene calls are TRBV10-3 and TRBJ2-6; D call uncertain. This CDR3 has 15 amino acids. V gave up 6 bases and J gave up 0 bases, with 9 bases separating them. The V gene's germline CDR1 is ENHRY and CDR2 SYGVKD. CDR3 bases: TGTGCCATCAGCAACGACGGCTCTGGGGCCAACGTCCTGACTTTC. It yields the protein CAISNDGSGANVLTF.

This clonotype appeared once. V and J are TRBV10-3 and TRBJ1-1; D unclear. V was trimmed by 11 bases and J by 1 base, leaving 5 bases between them. The CDR3 is 10 amino acids. Germline loops: CDR1 ENHRY, CDR2 SYGVKD. In DNA, the CDR3 is TGTGCCCACTCGAACACTGAAGCTTTCTTT. It yields the protein CAHSNTEAFF.

In this sample, this clonotype turned up a few times. This chain connects TRBV7-9 to TRBJ1-1; TRBD1 agrees at 7 bases. The CDR3 spans 13 residues. Looked up from germline, CDR1 is SEHNR and CDR2 is FQNEAQ (reference sequence). J gave up 4 bases and V 5 bases, and 4 bases lay outside the gene matches. CDR3 protein: CASSPGTATEAFF. DNA of the CDR3: TGTGCCAGCAGCCCCGGGACAGCCACTGAAGCTTTCTTT.